This TCR beta chain was sequenced in a study of T-cell reconstitution after alpha-beta-depleted transplantation in children. Unique molecular identifiers were built into the TCRbeta library. One entry per CDR3 protein results from TCRdb running MiXCR on the PCR reads. Among about 400,000 distinct CDR3 sequences listed, 20% were seen once. This clonotype was observed at least ten times. Germline assignment: CDR1 DFQATT and CDR2 SNEGSKA (reference sequence). The length of the CDR3 is 14 residues. V lost 4 bases to trimming and J lost 8 bases; unmatched junction nucleotides: 6. The clonotype originates from a human donor who donated a stem cell graft to a child with acute myeloid leukemia. The specimen comprised PBMCs from the stem cell graft donor, sampled from the stem cell graft. This chain joins TRBV20-1 and TRBJ2-4, with 12 bases that match TRBD2. The CDR3 here is CSATTSGRADIQYF. The CDR3 nucleotides read TGCAGTGCTACGACTAGCGGGAGAGCGGACATTCAGTACTTC.